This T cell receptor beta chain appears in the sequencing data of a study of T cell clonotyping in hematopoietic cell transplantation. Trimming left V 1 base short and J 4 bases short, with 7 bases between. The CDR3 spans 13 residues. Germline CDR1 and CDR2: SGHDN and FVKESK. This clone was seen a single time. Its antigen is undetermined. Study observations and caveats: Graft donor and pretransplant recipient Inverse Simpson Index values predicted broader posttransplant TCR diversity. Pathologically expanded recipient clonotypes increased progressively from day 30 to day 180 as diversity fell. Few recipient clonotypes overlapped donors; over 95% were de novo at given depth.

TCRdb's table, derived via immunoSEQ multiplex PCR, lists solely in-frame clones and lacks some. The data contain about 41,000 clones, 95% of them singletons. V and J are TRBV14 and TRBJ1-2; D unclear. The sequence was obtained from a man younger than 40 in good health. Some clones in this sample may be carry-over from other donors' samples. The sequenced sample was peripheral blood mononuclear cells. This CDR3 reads CASSQGLIYGYTF. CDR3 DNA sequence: TGTGCCAGCAGCCAAGGCCTAATCTATGGCTACACCTTC.